These T cell receptor beta chains were read from a single sample in a study of blood T cells in healthy people across ages. Using its own MiXCR run on the 5' RACE reads, TCRdb lists one record per CDR3 protein. The sample lists 790,000 or so distinct CDR3 sequences, around 50% occurring once. The sequenced sample consisted of blood. The receptors were sampled from a man between 40 and 49 years old in good health. CDR3s include the opening cysteine and the closing phenylalanine or tryptophan. Each record gives: V gene, D gene, J gene, clone size, CDR3 protein, CDR3 DNA. A D gene is named only where the DNA matches it firmly. Some rows have no size entry. The others give once, few or many, or a class for an expanded clone.

TRBV5-1,-,TRBJ1-1,once,CASSLYAGEGVSEAFF,TGCGCCAGCAGCTTGTACGCAGGCGAAGGGGTTTCTGAAGCTTTCTTT
TRBV18,-,TRBJ1-2,-,CASSPGAGLYGYTF,TGTGCCAGCTCGCCGGGGGCCGGACTTTATGGCTACACCTTC
TRBV9,TRBD2,TRBJ2-1,-,CASSVGLVESYNEQFF,TGTGCCAGCAGCGTGGGACTAGTAGAGTCCTACAATGAGCAGTTCTTC
TRBV9,-,TRBJ2-7,once,CASSPRMASSYEQYF,TGTGCCAGCAGCCCTAGAATGGCGAGCTCCTACGAGCAGTACTTC
TRBV5-5,-,TRBJ1-2,-,CASSFLLTFRRGRNYGYTF,TGTGCCAGCAGCTTTCTTCTAACGTTCCGGCGAGGGCGCAACTATGGCTACACCTTC
TRBV29-1,TRBD2,TRBJ2-1,-,CSVEESSGRIEQFF,TGCAGCGTTGAAGAATCTAGCGGGAGAATTGAGCAGTTCTTC
TRBV2,-,TRBJ1-1,-,CASSEDRVGTEAFF,TGTGCCAGCAGTGAAGACAGGGTTGGGACTGAAGCTTTCTTT
TRBV27,-,TRBJ2-3,-,CASSFTSFASTDTQYF,TGTGCCAGCAGTTTCACTAGCTTTGCTAGCACAGATACGCAGTATTTT
TRBV5-4,TRBD2,TRBJ2-5,few,CASSLGLAGGNEQYF,TGTGCCAGCAGCTTGGGGCTAGCGGGAGGCAATGAGCAGTACTTC
TRBV18,TRBD2,TRBJ2-5,-,CASTDSTSGMETQYF,TGTGCCAGCACTGACTCGACTAGCGGGATGGAGACCCAGTACTTC
TRBV12-3/TRBV12-4,TRBD1,TRBJ1-4,-,CASSLDPGQPNQKLFF,TGTGCCAGCAGTTTAGATCCGGGACAGCCGAATCAAAAACTGTTTTTT
TRBV29-1,TRBD2,TRBJ2-3,-,CSVEDSGSTDTQYF,TGCAGCGTTGAAGATAGCGGGAGCACAGATACGCAGTATTTT
TRBV20-1,-,TRBJ2-3,few,CSAREASRVADTQYF,TGCAGTGCTAGAGAGGCTAGTCGGGTCGCCGATACGCAGTATTTT
TRBV27,-,TRBJ2-6,few,CASSSRLGGANVLTF,TGTGCCAGCAGTTCCCGGCTGGGGGGGGCCAACGTCCTGACTTTC
TRBV7-2,TRBD1,TRBJ2-7,-,CASGRDSSQPYEQYF,TGTGCCAGCGGCCGGGACAGTAGTCAACCCTACGAGCAGTACTTC
TRBV7-2,TRBD2,TRBJ2-1,few,CASSVQAGGVDNEQFF,TGTGCCAGCAGCGTCCAAGCGGGGGGGGTCGACAATGAGCAGTTCTTC
TRBV29-1,-,TRBJ2-7,few,CSVVQSSYEQYF,TGCAGCGTTGTTCAGAGCTCCTACGAGCAGTACTTC
TRBV20-1,TRBD1,TRBJ2-1,-,CSARRQGRQFGEQFF,TGCAGTGCGAGAAGACAGGGCCGGCAGTTCGGTGAGCAGTTCTTC
TRBV7-9,-,TRBJ1-1,-,CASSLDQGNTEAFF,TGTGCCAGCAGCTTAGATCAGGGGAACACTGAAGCTTTCTTT
TRBV12-3/TRBV12-4,-,TRBJ1-5,-,CASSLAPIGSRQPQHF,TGTGCCAGCAGTTTAGCGCCCATAGGATCCCGTCAGCCCCAGCATTTT
TRBV4-3,TRBD1,TRBJ2-2,few,CASSPDRGNTGELFF,TGCGCCAGCAGCCCGGACAGGGGGAACACCGGGGAGCTGTTTTTT
TRBV24-1,TRBD2,TRBJ2-5,-,CATSLGTSGRANEQYF,TGTGCCACCAGTTTGGGGACTAGCGGGAGGGCCAATGAGCAGTACTTC
TRBV6-1,-,TRBJ1-1,-,CASRPRQNTEAFF,TGTGCCAGCAGACCTAGACAGAACACTGAAGCTTTCTTT
TRBV25-1,TRBD2,TRBJ2-5,-,CASSEFGGSRGAQYF,TGTGCCAGCAGTGAATTCGGTGGGTCCCGGGGGGCCCAGTACTTC
TRBV7-8,-,TRBJ1-1,few,CASSSRWGTGEAFF,TGTGCCAGCAGCTCTCGATGGGGCACTGGGGAAGCTTTCTTT
TRBV5-1,TRBD2,TRBJ2-1,-,CASSSSKEAGGPYNEQFF,TGCGCCAGCAGCTCATCAAAGGAGGCGGGGGGGCCCTACAATGAGCAGTTCTTC
TRBV4-1,TRBD1,TRBJ1-6,-,CASSQGRGSPLHF,TGCGCCAGCAGCCAGGGCAGGGGGTCACCCCTCCACTTT
TRBV3-1,-,TRBJ2-7,few,CASSQDAQGFRLYF,TGTGCCAGCAGCCAAGACGCCCAGGGTTTTAGGTTGTACTTC
TRBV6-2/TRBV6-3,-,TRBJ1-6,-,CASTKADSSYNSPLHF,TGTGCCAGCACAAAAGCGGACAGCTCCTATAATTCACCCCTCCACTTT
TRBV10-3,-,TRBJ1-1,few,CAIKSDRTAALNTEAFF,TGTGCCATCAAATCCGACAGGACTGCTGCCTTGAACACTGAAGCTTTCTTT
TRBV6-1,TRBD2,TRBJ2-1,few,CASSPFSGGARVNEQFF,TGTGCCAGCAGCCCATTTAGCGGGGGGGCCCGAGTGAATGAGCAGTTCTTC
TRBV7-2,TRBD2,TRBJ2-7,few,CASSVGLAGVREQYF,TGTGCCAGCAGCGTCGGACTAGCGGGTGTAAGGGAGCAGTACTTC
TRBV7-2,TRBD2,TRBJ2-7,many,CASSLVAGVYNEQYF,TGTGCCAGCAGCTTAGTCGCGGGGGTTTACAATGAGCAGTACTTC
TRBV25-1,TRBD1,TRBJ2-3,-,CASGERQGGTDTQYF,TGTGCCAGCGGAGAACGACAGGGGGGCACAGATACGCAGTATTTT
TRBV20-1,-,TRBJ1-5,few,CSASGQYNQPQHF,TGCAGTGCTAGTGGACAGTACAATCAGCCCCAGCATTTT
TRBV29-1,-,TRBJ1-2,-,CSVRGDYGYTF,TGCAGCGTGAGGGGGGACTATGGCTACACCTTC
TRBV5-6,-,TRBJ2-7,-,CASSLDRLWPYEQYF,TGTGCCAGCAGCTTAGACAGATTATGGCCCTACGAGCAGTACTTC
TRBV5-1,-,TRBJ1-1,-,CASSDTGSPEAFF,TGCGCCAGCAGCGACACAGGGTCCCCTGAAGCTTTCTTT